Detailed here is one T cell receptor beta chain. Its antigen is undetermined. The record originates from a study of T cells in Graves' hyperthyroidism and ophthalmopathy. Overall study findings and caveats: Ophthalmopathy and stable hyperthyroidism were separated by a 13 V-J model. Blood also held most thyroid clonotypes expanded beyond 0.001.

Lactation, pregnancy, other autoimmune disease or uncontrolled infection led to exclusion of patients. Clinicians diagnosed patients from clinical symptoms, serum thyroxine and TRAb, thyroid ultrasound and orbital computed tomography. Germline assignment: CDR1 SQVTM and CDR2 ANQGSEA. Losses at the gene ends were 8 bases for V and 10 bases for J; bases not matched to a gene: 8. This CDR3 has 13 amino acids. TCR beta CDR3 regions were amplified from RNA transcripts. The study used the HTBI primer set for a first-round RT-PCR of the TCR CDR3. TCRdb reanalysed the multiplex PCR reads using MiXCR and keeps one entry per CDR3 protein. The sample holds about 660,000 distinct CDR3 sequences, 45% seen once.

The chain links TRBV29-1 to TRBJ1-6; 10 positions agree with TRBD1. The material sequenced was peripheral blood or thyroid tissue (not recorded which). The sequence was collected from an adult man with Graves' disease, either hyperthyroidism or ophthalmopathy (not recorded which). CDR3 DNA sequence: TGCAGCTACCACGACAGGGGGCCCTCACCCCTCCACTTT. This translates into CSYHDRGPSPLHF.